This T cell receptor (beta chain) was sequenced for a study of cytomegalovirus exposure and HLA in healthy donors. V was trimmed by 6 bases and J by 5 bases, leaving 11 bases between them. This CDR3 has 14 amino acids. Germline CDR1 is MGHDK and CDR2 is SYGVNS. The PCR made use of 60 Vbeta and 13 Jbeta primers. Only in-frame clones appear in the TCRdb table, and some are missing; sequencing was by immunoSEQ multiplex PCR. This sample has some 120,000 clones, with around four fifths found just once. This chain links TRBV25-1 with TRBJ1-6, with D maybe TRBD1 (5 bases). The clonotype was recovered from a male donor in good health and CMV-seropositive. Sequencing used PBMCs. CDR3 sequence: CASRTDTHNSPLHF. The DNA of the CDR3 is TGTGCCAGCAGGACGGACACTCATAATTCACCCCTCCACTTT.